This is a list of T cell receptor beta chains from one sample in a study of T cell responses to AZD1222 COVID-19 vaccine. Profiled with immunoSEQ multiplex PCR; TCRdb holds only in-frame clones, not every one. The table lists around 130,000 clones, around 90% of them singletons. The sequenced sample was peripheral blood, obtained on day 0 of AZD1222 vaccination. The receptors shown here come from an adult in good health. The CDR3 runs from the conserved cysteine through the conserved F or W. The order of the fields is V gene, D gene, J gene, clone size, CDR3 protein, CDR3 DNA. A D gene is named only where the DNA matches it firmly. Not every row has a clone size; where given, it reads once, few, many or a size class.

V: TRBV29-1; D: TRBD1; J: TRBJ1-2; size: .; CDR3: CSVEFSFQGAGGYTF; DNA: TGCAGCGTTGAGTTCTCGTTTCAGGGGGCGGGAGGCTACACCTTC
V: TRBV12-3/TRBV12-4; D: TRBD1; J: TRBJ1-1; size: few; CDR3: CASSRDSGTEAFF; DNA: TGTGCCAGCAGTCGGGACAGCGGGACTGAAGCTTTCTTT
V: TRBV7-2; D: TRBD2; J: TRBJ2-7; size: .; CDR3: CASSLGLPGSGGRSYEQYF; DNA: TGTGCCAGCAGCTTAGGACTCCCTGGAAGCGGGGGCAGGTCCTACGAGCAGTACTTC
V: TRBV6-5; D: TRBD1; J: TRBJ1-5; size: once; CDR3: CASSYRGLGNQPQHF; DNA: TGTGCCAGCAGTTACAGGGGGCTCGGCAATCAGCCCCAGCATTTT
V: TRBV28; D: TRBD2; J: TRBJ2-1; size: once; CDR3: CASSLRGGAGNEQFF; DNA: TGTGCCAGCAGTTTACGCGGGGGGGCCGGGAATGAGCAGTTCTTC
V: TRBV30; D: TRBD1; J: TRBJ1-5; size: .; CDR3: CAWTPGQALNQPQHF; DNA: TGTGCCTGGACCCCCGGACAGGCTCTAAATCAGCCCCAGCATTTT
V: TRBV12-3/TRBV12-4; D: .; J: TRBJ1-1; size: .; CDR3: CASEKAARAEAFF; DNA: TGTGCCAGCGAAAAGGCAGCCAGGGCTGAAGCTTTCTTT
V: TRBV7-9; D: .; J: TRBJ1-6; size: .; CDR3: CASSATSGNNSPLHF; DNA: TGTGCCAGCAGCGCGACCTCAGGGAACAATTCACCCCTCCACTTT
V: TRBV18; D: .; J: TRBJ1-1; size: few; CDR3: CASSPRGPEAFF; DNA: TGTGCCAGCTCACCACGGGGCCCTGAAGCTTTCTTT
V: TRBV5-1; D: .; J: TRBJ2-3; size: .; CDR3: CASSFKGTPDTQYF; DNA: TGCGCCAGCAGCTTCAAGGGGACACCAGATACGCAGTATTTT
V: TRBV5-1; D: .; J: TRBJ1-1; size: .; CDR3: CASSADNRNTEAFF; DNA: TGCGCCAGCAGCGCAGACAACAGAAACACTGAAGCTTTCTTT
V: TRBV23-1; D: .; J: TRBJ2-7; size: .; CDR3: CASSCQTEYYEQYF; DNA: TGCGCCAGCAGTTGCCAGACGGAGTACTACGAGCAGTACTTC